The rows below give T cell receptor beta chains drawn from one sample of a study of blood T cells in healthy people across ages. TCRdb redid the calling of the 5' RACE reads with MiXCR, one entry per CDR3 protein. The sample consists of just over 1 million distinct CDR3 sequences, 40% to 45% of them appearing once. The sequenced sample was blood. These receptors all stem from a woman aged 55-69 years in good health. The CDR3 runs from the conserved cysteine through the conserved F or W.

>TRBJ2-1|TRBV6-5|15
CASTSDTDGYNEQFF
>TRBJ1-2|TRBV20-1|14
CSAPRGARIYGYTF
>TRBJ2-4|TRBV20-1|13
CSARDSTKNIQYF
>TRBJ2-1|TRBV15|16
CATSRKASPTYNEQFF
>TRBJ2-7|TRBV29-1|13
CSVLRVEGHEQYF
>TRBJ1-5|TRBV27|17
CASSPSHRGLGNQPQHF
>TRBJ2-1|TRBV11-2|15
CASSRLAGGMYEQFF
>TRBJ2-3|TRBV20-1|12
CSAREGPDTQYF
>TRBJ1-2|TRBV10-3|14
CAISIDRENYGYTF
>TRBJ2-3|TRBV9|16
CASSEQSGRAGDTQYF
>TRBJ2-7|TRBV3-1|14
CASSQGTGFYEQYF
>TRBJ2-1|TRBV27|12
CASSFSVTEQFF
>TRBJ2-5|TRBV24-1|12
CATSDLMETQYF
>TRBJ2-5|TRBV7-8|14
CASSQIVGGGTQYF
>TRBJ2-1|TRBV7-8|17
CASSPRTSGSVLNEQFF
>TRBJ1-2|TRBV10-1|13
CASSESLRPGYTF
>TRBJ1-1|TRBV20-1|13
CSARTPWDTEAFF
>TRBJ2-3|TRBV20-1|13
CSARQGIWDTQYF
>TRBJ2-4|TRBV20-1|14
CSASSPGGEYKQYF
>TRBJ2-1|TRBV4-2|18
CASSQEVGSGTPRGEQFF
>TRBJ2-4|TRBV5-8|13
CASSSSAADIQYF
>TRBJ2-5|TRBV20-1|15
CSAALVSGRDGTQYF
>TRBJ1-3|TRBV29-1|14
CSVGGGESGNTIYF
>TRBJ2-7|TRBV6-5|13
CASSIRDSYEQYF
>TRBJ2-7|TRBV6-2/TRBV6-3|14
CASRPAGEGDEQYF
>TRBJ2-3|TRBV12-3/TRBV12-4|15
CASSLGQSYTDTQYF
>TRBJ2-1|TRBV12-3/TRBV12-4|14
CASSWGGRRNEQFF
>TRBJ2-7|TRBV7-9|15
CASSFGPQSSYEQYF
>TRBJ1-2|TRBV6-1|12
CASSGRTDGYTF
>TRBJ1-1|TRBV20-1|11
CSARDPNEAFF
>TRBJ1-5|TRBV12-3/TRBV12-4|13
CASRQGSGQPQHF
>TRBJ1-2|TRBV12-3/TRBV12-4|15
CASSPTTGVAGGYTF
>NA|TRBV6-2/TRBV6-3|14
CASRSGTIAHEQYF
>TRBJ2-2|TRBV9|12
CASSKRAGELFF
>TRBJ2-1|TRBV3-1|15
CASSQDSRVYNEQFF
>TRBJ2-5|TRBV4-1|15
CASSQEAGVHETQYF
>TRBJ2-7|TRBV7-3|15
CASSQGVAGLYEQYF
>TRBJ2-7|TRBV3-1|14
CASSQEGHTYEQYF
>TRBJ2-3|TRBV11-2|16
CASSLSTGGVTDTQYF
>TRBJ2-1|TRBV20-1|15
CSAREGTSGRNEQFF
>TRBJ2-3|TRBV20-1|12
CSAGQVTDTQYF